This T cell receptor beta chain was sequenced in a study of radiotherapy plus CTLA-4 blockade in lung cancer. Only in-frame clones appear in the TCRdb table, and some are missing; sequencing was by immunoSEQ multiplex PCR. The sample has approximately 81,000 clones; under 80% are singletons. The trim removed 7 bases at V and 8 bases at J, leaving 15 bases unmatched. The V gene's germline CDR1 is MNHEY and CDR2 SMNVEV (reference sequence). This CDR3 is built from 16 residues. This sequence joins TRBV27 and TRBJ2-1, with 9 nucleotides matching TRBD2. The sequence came from a human donor with non-small cell lung cancer who had a partial response to radiotherapy plus ipilimumab. Some clones in this sample may be carry-over from other donors' samples. Source: peripheral blood, taken from a patient treated with radiotherapy plus ipilimumab. The CDR3 region has the DNA TGTGCCAGCACCGGGGATGGGCGGGGGGGCCGGGATGAGCAGTTCTTC. Translated: CASTGDGRGGRDEQFF.